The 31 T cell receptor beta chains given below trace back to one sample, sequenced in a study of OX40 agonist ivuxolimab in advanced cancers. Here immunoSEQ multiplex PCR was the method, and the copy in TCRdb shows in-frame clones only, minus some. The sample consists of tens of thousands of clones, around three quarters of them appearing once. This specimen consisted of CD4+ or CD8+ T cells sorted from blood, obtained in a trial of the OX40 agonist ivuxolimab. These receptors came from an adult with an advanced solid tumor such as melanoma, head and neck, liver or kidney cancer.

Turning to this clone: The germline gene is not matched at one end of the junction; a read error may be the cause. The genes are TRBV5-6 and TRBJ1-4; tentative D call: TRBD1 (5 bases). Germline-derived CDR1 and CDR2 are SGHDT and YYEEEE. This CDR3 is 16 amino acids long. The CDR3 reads CASSFIGAPTNEKLFF. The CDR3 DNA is TGTGCCAGCAGCTTCATAGGGGCCCCAACCAATGAAAAACTGTTTTTT.

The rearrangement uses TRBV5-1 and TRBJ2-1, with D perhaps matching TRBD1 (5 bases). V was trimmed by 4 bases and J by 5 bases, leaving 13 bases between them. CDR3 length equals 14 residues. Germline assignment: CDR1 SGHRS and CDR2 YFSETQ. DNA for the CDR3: TGCGCCAGCAGCGACAGTGGAAGGAACAATGAGCAGTTCTTC. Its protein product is CASSDSGRNNEQFF.

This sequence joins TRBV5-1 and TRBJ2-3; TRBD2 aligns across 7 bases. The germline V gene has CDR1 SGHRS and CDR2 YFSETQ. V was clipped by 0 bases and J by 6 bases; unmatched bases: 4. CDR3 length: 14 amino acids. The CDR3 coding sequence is TGCGCCAGCAGCTTGGGTAGGGGAGGGGATACGCAGTATTTT. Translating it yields CASSLGRGGDTQYF. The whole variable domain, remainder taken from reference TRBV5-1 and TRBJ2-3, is KAGVTQTPRYLIKTRGQQVTLSCSPISGHRSVSWYQQTPGQGLQFLFEYFSETQRNKGNFPGRFSGRQFSNSRSEMNVSTLELGDSALYLCASSLGRGGDTQYFGPGTRLTVL.

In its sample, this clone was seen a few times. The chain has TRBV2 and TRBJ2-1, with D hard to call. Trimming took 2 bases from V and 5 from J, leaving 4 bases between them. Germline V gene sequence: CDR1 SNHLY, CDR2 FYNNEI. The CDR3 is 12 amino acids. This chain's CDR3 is CASSEIDNEQFF. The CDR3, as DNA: TGTGCCAGCAGTGAAATCGACAATGAGCAGTTCTTC.

This CDR3 reads CSVALGSEQYV. DNA of the CDR3: TGCAGCGTAGCCCTGGGGAGCGAGCAGTACGTC. The chain has TRBV29-1 and TRBJ2-7, with a weak D call TRBD2 (5 bases). V was clipped by 6 bases and J by 6 bases, with 12 bases between them. The length of the CDR3 is 11 residues. Looked up from germline, CDR1 is SQVTM and CDR2 is ANQGSEA.

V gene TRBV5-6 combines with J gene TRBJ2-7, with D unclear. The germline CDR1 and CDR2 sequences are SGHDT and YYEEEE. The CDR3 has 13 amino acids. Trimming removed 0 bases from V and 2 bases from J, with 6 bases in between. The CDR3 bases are TGTGCCAGCAGCTTGGCCACAACCTACGAGCAGTACGTC. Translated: CASSLATTYEQYV.

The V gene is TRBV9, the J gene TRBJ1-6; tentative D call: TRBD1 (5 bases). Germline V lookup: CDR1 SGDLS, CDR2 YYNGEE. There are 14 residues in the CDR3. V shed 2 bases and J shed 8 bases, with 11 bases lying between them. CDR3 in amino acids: CASSVTDSYSPLHF. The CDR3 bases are TGTGCCAGCAGCGTTACTGACAGTTATTCACCCCTCCACTTT.

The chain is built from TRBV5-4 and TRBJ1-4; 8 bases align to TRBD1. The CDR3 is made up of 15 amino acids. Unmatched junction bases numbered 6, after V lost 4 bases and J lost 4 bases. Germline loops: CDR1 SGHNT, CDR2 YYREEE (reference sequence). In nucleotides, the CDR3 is TGTGCCAGCAGCGGCCAGGGGGCAGGTAATGAAAAACTGTTTTTT. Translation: CASSGQGAGNEKLFF.

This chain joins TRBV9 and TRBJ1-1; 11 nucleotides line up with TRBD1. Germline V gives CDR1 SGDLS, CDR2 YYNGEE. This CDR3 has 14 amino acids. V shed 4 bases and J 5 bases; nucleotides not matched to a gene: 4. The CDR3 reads CASSLDRGQTEAFF. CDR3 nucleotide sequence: TGTGCCAGCAGCTTGGACAGGGGGCAGACTGAAGCTTTCTTT.

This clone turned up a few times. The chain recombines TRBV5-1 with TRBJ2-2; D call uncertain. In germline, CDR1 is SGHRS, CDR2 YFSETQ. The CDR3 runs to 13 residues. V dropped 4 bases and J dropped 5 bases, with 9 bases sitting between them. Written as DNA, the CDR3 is TGCGCCAGCAGCGTGATGGTGACCGGGGAGCTGTTTTTT. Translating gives CASSVMVTGELFF.

DNA of the CDR3: TGCAGCGTTCACGCGAACACAGATACGCAGTATTTT. Its translation is CSVHANTDTQYF. This sequence joins TRBV29-1 and TRBJ2-3; no clear D. CDR3 size: 12 residues. V was clipped by 5 bases and J by 2 bases, with 8 bases between them. In germline, CDR1 is SQVTM, CDR2 ANQGSEA.

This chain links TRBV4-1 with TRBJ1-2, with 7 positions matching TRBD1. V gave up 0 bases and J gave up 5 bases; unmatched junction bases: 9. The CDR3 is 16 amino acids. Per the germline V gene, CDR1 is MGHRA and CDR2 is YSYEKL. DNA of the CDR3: TGCGCCAGCAGCCAAGATCGACAGGGAGGACGGTATGGCTACACCTTC. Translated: CASSQDRQGGRYGYTF.

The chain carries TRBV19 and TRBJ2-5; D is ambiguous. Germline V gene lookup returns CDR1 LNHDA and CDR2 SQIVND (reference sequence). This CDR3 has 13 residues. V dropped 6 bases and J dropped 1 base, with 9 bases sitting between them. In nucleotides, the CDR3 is TGTGCCAGTAGGCAGCTGACCCAAGAGACCCAGTACTTC. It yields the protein CASRQLTQETQYF.

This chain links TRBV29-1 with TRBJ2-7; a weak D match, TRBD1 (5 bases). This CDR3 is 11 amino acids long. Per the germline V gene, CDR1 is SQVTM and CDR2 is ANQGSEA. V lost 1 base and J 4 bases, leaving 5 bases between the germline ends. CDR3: CSVEGQYEQYF. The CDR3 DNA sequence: TGCAGCGTTGAAGGACAGTACGAGCAGTACTTC.

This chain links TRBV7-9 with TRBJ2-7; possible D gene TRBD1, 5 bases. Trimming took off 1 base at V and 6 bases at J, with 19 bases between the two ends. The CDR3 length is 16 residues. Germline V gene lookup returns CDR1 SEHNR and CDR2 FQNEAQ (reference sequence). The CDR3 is CASSLDCGQFIGEQYF. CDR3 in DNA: TGTGCCAGCAGCTTAGATTGTGGACAATTTATAGGCGAGCAGTACTTC. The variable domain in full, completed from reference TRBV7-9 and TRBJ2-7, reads DTGVSQNPRHKITKRGQNVTFRCDPISEHNRLYWYRQTLGQGPEFLTYFQNEAQLEKSRLLSDRFSAERPKGSFSTLEIQRTEQGDSAMYLCASSLDCGQFIGEQYFGPGTRLTVT.

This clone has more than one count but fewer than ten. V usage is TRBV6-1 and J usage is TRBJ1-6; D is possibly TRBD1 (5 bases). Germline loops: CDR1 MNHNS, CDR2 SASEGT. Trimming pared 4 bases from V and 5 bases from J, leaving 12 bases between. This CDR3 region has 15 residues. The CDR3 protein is CASSGDGGNNSPLHF. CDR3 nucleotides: TGTGCCAGCAGTGGGGACGGTGGGAATAATTCACCCCTCCACTTT.

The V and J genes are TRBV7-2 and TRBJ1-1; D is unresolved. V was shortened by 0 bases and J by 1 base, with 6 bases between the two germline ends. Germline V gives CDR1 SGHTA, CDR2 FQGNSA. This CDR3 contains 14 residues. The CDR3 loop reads CASSLAFGNTEAFF. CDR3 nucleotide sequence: TGTGCCAGCAGCTTAGCCTTCGGGAACACTGAAGCTTTCTTT.

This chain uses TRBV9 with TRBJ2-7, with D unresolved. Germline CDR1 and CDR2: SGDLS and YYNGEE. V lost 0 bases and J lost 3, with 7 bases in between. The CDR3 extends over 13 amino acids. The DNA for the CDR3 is TGTGCCAGCAGCGTAGGCAACAACTACGAGCAGTACTTC. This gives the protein CASSVGNNYEQYF.

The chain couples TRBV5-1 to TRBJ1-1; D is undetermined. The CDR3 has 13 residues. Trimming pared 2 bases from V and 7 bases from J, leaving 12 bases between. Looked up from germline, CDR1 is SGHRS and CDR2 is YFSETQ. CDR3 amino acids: CASSLIPDGEAFF. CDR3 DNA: TGCGCCAGCAGCTTAATCCCAGACGGTGAAGCTTTCTTT.

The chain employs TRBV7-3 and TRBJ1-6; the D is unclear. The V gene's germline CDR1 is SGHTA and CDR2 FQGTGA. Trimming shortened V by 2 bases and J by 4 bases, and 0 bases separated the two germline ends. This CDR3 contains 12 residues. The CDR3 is CASSLYNSPLHF. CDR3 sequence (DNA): TGTGCCAGCAGCTTATATAATTCACCCCTCCACTTT.

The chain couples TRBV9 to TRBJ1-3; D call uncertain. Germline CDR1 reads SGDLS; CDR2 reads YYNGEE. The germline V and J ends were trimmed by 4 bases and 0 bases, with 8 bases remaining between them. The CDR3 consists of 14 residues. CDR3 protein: CASSRVPSGNTIYF. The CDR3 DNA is TGTGCCAGCAGCAGGGTTCCCTCTGGAAACACCATATATTTT.

DNA for the CDR3: TGTGCCAGCAGCGGAGGGACCGGGGAGCTGTTTTTT. Residues: CASSGGTGELFF. This rearrangement joins TRBV9 to TRBJ2-2, with a tentative D call TRBD2 (5 bases). The CDR3 has 12 amino acids. Germline V gives CDR1 SGDLS, CDR2 YYNGEE. Deletions cut 3 bases from V and 5 bases from J, with 5 bases between.

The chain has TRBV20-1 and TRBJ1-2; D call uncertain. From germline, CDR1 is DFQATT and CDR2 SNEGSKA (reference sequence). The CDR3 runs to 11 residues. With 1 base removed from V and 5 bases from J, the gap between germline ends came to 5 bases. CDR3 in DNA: TGCAGTGCTAGAGTTCTGTATGGCTACACCTTC. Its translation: CSARVLYGYTF.

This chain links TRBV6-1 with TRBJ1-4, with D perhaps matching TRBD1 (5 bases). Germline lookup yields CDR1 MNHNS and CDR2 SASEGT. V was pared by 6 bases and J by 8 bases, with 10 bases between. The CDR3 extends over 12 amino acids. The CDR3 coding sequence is TGTGCCAGCAGAGGGGCGGCCGAAAAACTGTTTTTT. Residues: CASRGAAEKLFF.

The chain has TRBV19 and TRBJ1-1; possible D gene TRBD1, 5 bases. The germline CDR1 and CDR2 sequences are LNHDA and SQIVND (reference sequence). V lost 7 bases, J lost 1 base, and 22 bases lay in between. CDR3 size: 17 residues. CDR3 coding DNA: TGTGCCAGTACCCTAGGGCGTGGGGCCGCGGGGAACACTGAAGCTTTCTTT. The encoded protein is CASTLGRGAAGNTEAFF.

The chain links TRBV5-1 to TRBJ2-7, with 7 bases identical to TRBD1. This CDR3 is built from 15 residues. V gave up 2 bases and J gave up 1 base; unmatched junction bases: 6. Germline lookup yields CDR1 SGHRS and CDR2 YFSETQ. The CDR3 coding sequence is TGCGCCAGCAGCTTATTCCCGGGACAGTCCTACGAGCAGTACTTC. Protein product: CASSLFPGQSYEQYF.

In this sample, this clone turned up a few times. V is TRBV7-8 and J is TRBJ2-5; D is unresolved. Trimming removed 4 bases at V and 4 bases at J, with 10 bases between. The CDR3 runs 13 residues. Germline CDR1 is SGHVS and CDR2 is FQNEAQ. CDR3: CASSYGVRETQYF. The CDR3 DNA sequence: TGTGCCAGCAGCTACGGAGTCCGAGAGACCCAGTACTTC.

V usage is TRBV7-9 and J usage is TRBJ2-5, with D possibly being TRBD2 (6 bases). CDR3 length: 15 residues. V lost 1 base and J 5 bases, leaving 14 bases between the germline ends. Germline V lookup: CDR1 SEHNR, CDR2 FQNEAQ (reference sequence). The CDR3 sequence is CASSLGQGGRETQYF. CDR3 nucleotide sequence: TGTGCCAGCAGCTTAGGGCAGGGAGGACGTGAGACCCAGTACTTC.

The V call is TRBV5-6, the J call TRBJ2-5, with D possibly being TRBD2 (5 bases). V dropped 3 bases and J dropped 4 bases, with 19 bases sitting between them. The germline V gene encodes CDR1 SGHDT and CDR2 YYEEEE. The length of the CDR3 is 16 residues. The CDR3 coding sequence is TGTGCCAGCAGCTACGGAGTGAGGGCGGTAGGAGAGACCCAGTACTTC. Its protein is CASSYGVRAVGETQYF.

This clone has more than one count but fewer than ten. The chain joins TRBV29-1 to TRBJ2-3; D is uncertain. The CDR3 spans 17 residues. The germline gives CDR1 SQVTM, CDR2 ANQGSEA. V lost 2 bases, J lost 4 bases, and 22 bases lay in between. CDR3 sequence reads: CSVETVEGYNFADTQYF. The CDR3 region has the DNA TGCAGCGTTGAAACGGTTGAAGGGTACAATTTCGCAGATACGCAGTATTTT.

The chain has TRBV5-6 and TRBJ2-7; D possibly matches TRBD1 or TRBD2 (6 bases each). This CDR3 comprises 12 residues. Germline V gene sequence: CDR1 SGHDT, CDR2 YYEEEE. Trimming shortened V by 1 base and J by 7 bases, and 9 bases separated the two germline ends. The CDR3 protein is CASSLTGREQYV. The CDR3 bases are TGTGCCAGCAGCTTGACAGGGAGGGAGCAGTACGTC.